One and the same sample provided the 27 T cell receptor beta chains below, sequenced in a study of Ad26.COV2.S vaccination and SARS-CoV-2 variants. Assay used: immunoSEQ multiplex PCR; TCRdb lists only in-frame clones, some missing. The table includes about 480,000 clones, approximately 90% detected once. This sample's treatment: around 19 received Ad26.COV2.S at low or high dose, single or two shots; several received placebo; per-sample allocation not given. The samples date from day 63 after the first vaccine or placebo injection. The specimen comprised peripheral blood, sampled in a trial of Ad26.COV2.S vaccine versus placebo. The receptors come from a person aged 18 to 65 who received the Ad26.COV2.S COVID-19 vaccine or a placebo.

The chain recombines TRBV6-1 with TRBJ1-1; D call uncertain. Germline assignment: CDR1 MNHNS and CDR2 SASEGT. There are 11 residues in the CDR3. Trimming took 3 bases from V and 5 from J, leaving 4 bases between them. The CDR3 DNA sequence: TGTGCCAGCAGTGAGGGTACTGAAGCTTTCTTT. Protein sequence: CASSEGTEAFF.

J is TRBJ2-3 and V is TRBV6-5; 7 bases line up with TRBD1. Trimming took 4 bases from V and 2 from J; bases not matched to a gene: 6. The CDR3 runs to 15 residues. The germline gives CDR1 MNHEY, CDR2 SVGAGI. CDR3 coding DNA: TGTGCCAGCAGTTCGTACAGGGGCCCCACAGATACGCAGTATTTT. It codes for CASSSYRGPTDTQYF.

The gene calls are TRBV11-1 and TRBJ2-5; 9 bases agree with TRBD1. CDR3 size: 15 residues. V was clipped by 6 bases and J by 2 bases; unmatched bases: 7. Germline CDR1 and CDR2: SGHAT and FQDESV (reference sequence). The CDR3 region is CASRPGTGHQETQYF. The CDR3 coding sequence is TGTGCCAGCAGACCTGGGACAGGGCATCAAGAGACCCAGTACTTC.

The chain uses TRBV28 and TRBJ1-2; 11 bases align to TRBD1. Germline V CDR1 and CDR2: MDHEN, SYDVKM. J was trimmed by 4 bases and V by 5 bases; bases with no gene match: 9. The CDR3 length is 16 residues. CDR3 coding DNA: TGTGCCAGCAGTCAAGGACAGGGGGCTGGGGGCTATGGCTACACCTTC. Translated: CASSQGQGAGGYGYTF.

The gene calls are TRBV9 and TRBJ1-2, with TRBD1 as a possible D gene (6 bases). The V end lost 7 bases, the J end lost 2 bases, and 12 bases lay between the germline ends. Germline CDR1 and CDR2: SGDLS and YYNGEE. The CDR3 has 13 residues. CDR3 region: CASRPGHNYGYTF. The CDR3 region has the DNA TGTGCCAGCCGACCGGGACACAACTATGGCTACACCTTC.

V usage is TRBV7-9 and J usage is TRBJ1-1; no clear D gene. Germline V CDR1 and CDR2: SEHNR, FQNEAQ (reference sequence). Deletions cut 3 bases from V and 6 bases from J, with 14 bases between. This CDR3 is 14 amino acids long. The CDR3 spells CASSLSSAVAEAFF. CDR3 in DNA: TGTGCCAGCAGCTTGTCGTCGGCAGTTGCTGAAGCTTTCTTT.

The chain combines TRBV10-3 with TRBJ1-6; no definite D call. Trimming pared 8 bases from V and 10 bases from J, leaving 15 bases between. This CDR3 region has 13 residues. Germline V CDR1 and CDR2: ENHRY, SYGVKD. DNA of the CDR3: TGTGCCATCGGAATCTTGCCGAAGTCACCCCTCCACTTT. Its protein product is CAIGILPKSPLHF.

The chain employs TRBV19 and TRBJ1-2; no reliable D call. The V gene lost 6 bases and the J gene lost 0 bases, with 8 bases spanning the gap. The CDR3 sequence is 13 residues long. CDR1 LNHDA and CDR2 SQIVND come from the germline V gene (reference sequence). This CDR3 reads CASSSPPNYGYTF. CDR3 DNA sequence: TGTGCCAGTAGCAGCCCCCCTAACTATGGCTACACCTTC. Complete variable domain (other parts from reference TRBV19 and TRBJ1-2): DGGITQSPKYLFRKEGQNVTLSCEQNLNHDAMYWYRQDPGQGLRLIYYSQIVNDFQKGDIAEGYSVSREKKESFPLTVTSAQKNPTAFYLCASSSPPNYGYTFGSGTRLTVV.

This sequence joins TRBV7-2 and TRBJ1-2; no clear D. The CDR3 has 14 residues. Per germline, CDR1 SGHTA and CDR2 FQGNSA. The V end lost 0 bases, the J end lost 1 base, and 6 bases lay between the germline ends. The CDR3, as DNA: TGTGCCAGCAGCTTAGCGAGAGATAACTATGGCTACACCTTC. Its protein is CASSLARDNYGYTF.

This clone was recorded once. J is TRBJ2-1 and V is TRBV3-1 (or the pseudogene TRBV3-2), with D perhaps TRBD2 (5 bases). The length of the CDR3 is 12 residues. Germline lookup yields CDR1 LGHDT and CDR2 YNNKEL (reference sequence). V was shortened by 1 base and J by 12 bases, with 10 bases between the two germline ends. Here the CDR3 reads CASSQGVSAQFF. In nucleotides, the CDR3 is TGTGCCAGCAGCCAAGGGGTTAGCGCGCAGTTCTTC.

V is TRBV28 and J is TRBJ1-1; D unclear. The CDR3 runs 14 residues. The V end was cut by 2 bases, the J end by 6 bases, with 13 bases between. Germline lookup yields CDR1 MDHEN and CDR2 SYDVKM. In DNA, the CDR3 is TGTGCCAGCAGTTTAACCGGGGAAGGCGCTGAAGCTTTCTTT. Translation gives CASSLTGEGAEAFF.

The chain couples TRBV9 to TRBJ2-2, with D hard to call. CDR3 size: 12 residues. Germline V gene sequence: CDR1 SGDLS, CDR2 YYNGEE. V shed 7 bases and J shed 6 bases, with 10 bases lying between them. The CDR3 loop is CASAGSAGELFF. As DNA, the CDR3 is TGTGCCAGCGCAGGCTCGGCCGGGGAGCTGTTTTTT.

The V and J genes are TRBV7-2 and TRBJ2-7; 14 bases align to TRBD2. J lost 8 bases, V lost 5 bases, and 5 bases had no gene match. CDR3 length equals 14 residues. Germline lookup yields CDR1 SGHTA and CDR2 FQGNSA. CDR3 nucleotide sequence: TGTGCCAGCAGCCCAGGACTAGCGGGAGGCAAGCAGTACTTC. This codes for CASSPGLAGGKQYF.

V and J are TRBV6-5 and TRBJ1-2, with D possibly being TRBD1 (5 bases). This CDR3 is built from 13 residues. Trimming cost V 6 bases and J 0 bases, with 8 bases left between them. CDR1 and CDR2 from the germline V gene are MNHEY and SVGAGI. The CDR3 DNA is TGTGCCAGCAGGGACACGGCTAACTATGGCTACACCTTC. This gives the protein CASRDTANYGYTF.

The chain has TRBV6-5 and TRBJ1-4; D is possibly TRBD1 (6 bases). V was cut by 7 bases and J by 7 bases, with 19 bases left in between. In germline, CDR1 is MNHEY, CDR2 SVGAGI. This CDR3 comprises 15 residues. The CDR3 sequence: CASKPRARGGEKLFF. The CDR3 DNA reads as TGTGCCAGCAAACCCCGGGCCAGGGGTGGTGAAAAACTGTTTTTT.

The chain uses TRBV24-1 and TRBJ2-7; no clear D. The CDR3 loop spans 13 amino acids. Germline V gene lookup returns CDR1 KGHDR and CDR2 SFDVKD. V was trimmed by 5 bases and J by 5 bases, leaving 12 bases between them. Written as DNA, the CDR3 is TGTGCCACCAGTGGATCCGGGTGGCACGAGCAGTACTTC. Translated, it gives CATSGSGWHEQYF.

This rearrangement joins TRBV9 to TRBJ1-1; D unclear. Trimming cost V 4 bases and J 4 bases, with 11 bases left between them. Germline assignment: CDR1 SGDLS and CDR2 YYNGEE. CDR3 length: 13 amino acids. The CDR3 region is CASSPGGFTEAFF. CDR3 DNA sequence: TGTGCCAGCAGCCCCGGAGGGTTCACTGAAGCTTTCTTT.

The V and J genes are TRBV5-5 and TRBJ1-1, with D unresolved. Germline CDR1 reads SGHKS; CDR2 reads YYEKEE (reference sequence). The CDR3 runs to 15 residues. V gave up 5 bases and J gave up 1 base, with 15 bases separating them. The CDR3: CASRPYSLGNTEAFF. For the CDR3, the DNA is TGTGCCAGCAGGCCTTACTCCTTAGGGAACACTGAAGCTTTCTTT.

As to this clone: Additional DNA sequences in this sample encode the identical CDR3. The chain has TRBV5-1 and TRBJ2-5; a possible D gene is TRBD1 (6 bases). Per germline, CDR1 SGHRS and CDR2 YFSETQ. The CDR3 is 11 residues long. V was shortened by 4 bases and J by 5 bases, with 6 bases between the two germline ends. The CDR3 coding sequence is TGCGCCAGCAGCAGGGGGGAGACCCAGTACTTC. Translated: CASSRGETQYF.

The rearrangement joins TRBV30 to TRBJ2-1; D is unresolved. The V end was cut by 4 bases, the J end by 0 bases, with 10 bases between. Germline loops: CDR1 GTSNPN, CDR2 SVGIG (reference sequence). The CDR3 contains 14 residues. The CDR3 region has the DNA TGTGCCTGGACCCAAACGGGCTCCTACAATGAGCAGTTCTTC. Its protein product is CAWTQTGSYNEQFF.

This chain uses TRBV14 with TRBJ2-7; a weak D match, TRBD1 (6 bases). This CDR3 has 16 residues. Trimming pared 0 bases from V and 3 bases from J, leaving 15 bases between. CDR1 and CDR2 from the germline V gene are SGHDN and FVKESK. The CDR3 nucleotides read TGTGCCAGCAGCCAAGAAGAGTCGGACAGCTACTACGAGCAGTACTTC. It translates to CASSQEESDSYYEQYF. The whole variable domain, filled in from reference TRBV14 and TRBJ2-7, reads EAGVTQFPSHSVIEKGQTVTLRCDPISGHDNLYWYRRVMGKEIKFLLHFVKESKQDESGMPNNRFLAERTGGTYSTLKVQPAELEDSGVYFCASSQEESDSYYEQYFGPGTRLTVT.

There are a few counts of this clone. The CDR3 loop reads CASSFSAGQGLNSPLHF. CDR3 DNA sequence: TGTGCCAGTAGTTTCTCCGCGGGACAGGGACTCAATTCACCCCTCCACTTT. This chain uses TRBV19 with TRBJ1-6, with TRBD1 matching over 9 bases. The CDR3 is made up of 17 amino acids. Germline CDR1 and CDR2: LNHDA and SQIVND (reference sequence). V lost 5 bases to trimming and J lost 7 bases; unmatched junction nucleotides: 12.

The chain joins TRBV19 to TRBJ2-1; 13 bases agree with TRBD2. Germline V CDR1 and CDR2: LNHDA, SQIVND (reference sequence). After removal of 6 bases from V and 2 bases from J, the junction contained 1 base not matched to a gene. This CDR3 has 15 residues. The CDR3 DNA is TGTGCCAGTAGGACTAGCGGGGGGACCTACAATGAGCAGTTCTTC. Translation: CASRTSGGTYNEQFF.

The sample holds a few counts of this clone. The chain couples TRBV25-1 to TRBJ1-1; 9 bases are shared with TRBD1. The CDR3 loop spans 15 amino acids. V lost 6 bases, J lost 8 bases, and 13 bases stayed unmatched. CDR1 MGHDK and CDR2 SYGVNS come from the germline V gene. The CDR3 loop is CASRRTGEGAAEAFF. CDR3 bases: TGTGCCAGCAGAAGGACAGGGGAGGGGGCGGCCGAAGCTTTCTTT.

This chain connects TRBV19 to TRBJ2-3, with TRBD2 matching 10 bases. The CDR3 runs to 15 residues. The germline gives CDR1 LNHDA, CDR2 SQIVND (reference sequence). After removal of 4 bases from V and 6 bases from J, the junction contained 7 bases not matched to a gene. The CDR3 DNA is TGTGCCAGTAGTAGCCCTAGCGGGAGTATCGATACGCAGTATTTT. This gives the protein CASSSPSGSIDTQYF.

V is TRBV27 and J is TRBJ1-2; no clear D gene. This CDR3 is built from 13 residues. The ends were cut back, 3 bases at V and 2 bases at J, with 7 bases in the middle. Per the germline V gene, CDR1 is MNHEY and CDR2 is SMNVEV (reference sequence). In DNA form, the CDR3 reads TGTGCCAGCAGTTTTGGTGCGAACTATGGCTACACCTTC. It codes for CASSFGANYGYTF.

The V and J genes are TRBV19 and TRBJ2-3; weak D call: TRBD2 (5 bases). CDR1 is LNHDA and CDR2 is SQIVND in the germline V gene (reference sequence). The CDR3 is made up of 13 amino acids. Trimming cost V 6 bases and J 4 bases, with 11 bases left between them. In nucleotides, the CDR3 is TGTGCCAGTAGCCCTTCCGGGGCAGATACGCAGTATTTT. It specifies CASSPSGADTQYF.